This T cell receptor beta chain was recovered during a study of blood T cells in healthy people across ages. Study observations and caveats: Per million T cells, TCR beta diversity dropped about linearly as age rose. Diversity of TCR beta correlated strongly with naive T cell percentage. With unsorted PBMCs, a conclusive comparison of naive versus antigen-experienced cells was not possible.

As for this clonotype: Its antigen is undetermined.

Germline-derived CDR1 and CDR2 are MNHEY and SVGEGT. The CDR3 has 14 residues. Trimming removed 5 bases from V and 7 bases from J; junction bases left unmatched: 5. PCR was performed a second time for about 6 to 12 cycles using a sample-barcoded 5' primer and a J-beta primer mix. TCRdb passed the 5' RACE reads through MiXCR, listing each CDR3 protein once. Among 1.5 million to 1.9 million distinct CDR3 sequences listed, roughly 43% were seen once. Sequenced input: blood. The receptor comes from a woman under 30 in good health. The chain employs TRBV6-2 or TRBV6-3 and TRBJ1-6; TRBD1 agrees at 7 bases. The CDR3 nucleotides are TGTGCCAGCAGTCAACGACAGGGAAATTCACCCCTCCACTTT. This sequence encodes CASSQRQGNSPLHF.